A single sample is the source of the 13 T cell receptor beta chains below, sequenced in a study of blood T cell repertoires in COVID-19. Assay: immunoSEQ multiplex PCR; the TCRdb copy retains only in-frame clones and omits some. The data show fewer than 600,000 clones, around 87% seen once. Sequencing input: PBMCs or T cells enriched from blood (not recorded which). Source of these receptors: a middle-aged woman who had recovered from COVID-19.

This clone came up once. The rearrangement joins TRBV12-3 or TRBV12-4 to TRBJ1-1, with TRBD1 matching over 7 bases. This CDR3 is 13 amino acids long. Trimming took 2 bases from V and 6 from J; bases not matched to a gene: 3. The CDR3 DNA reads TGTGCCAGCAGTTTATACAGGGGCTCTGAAGCTTTCTTT. It specifies CASSLYRGSEAFF.

The chain carries TRBV6-5 and TRBJ2-2; D not certain. This CDR3 region has 14 residues. The germline gives CDR1 MNHEY, CDR2 SVGAGI. Trimming removed 7 bases at V and 3 bases at J, with 12 bases between. The CDR3 sequence is CASIPSWDTGELFF. For the CDR3, the DNA is TGTGCCAGCATCCCTAGTTGGGACACCGGGGAGCTGTTTTTT.

The chain uses TRBV7-9 and TRBJ1-4; the D gene is possibly TRBD1 (6 bases). Germline V lookup: CDR1 SEHNR, CDR2 FQNEAQ (reference sequence). V dropped 5 bases and J dropped 4 bases, with 23 bases sitting between them. This CDR3 is built from 18 residues. This CDR3 reads CASSPRPDRRADNEKLFF. CDR3 DNA sequence: TGTGCCAGCAGCCCGAGACCGGACAGACGGGCCGATAATGAAAAACTGTTTTTT.

The V gene is TRBV3-1 (or the pseudogene TRBV3-2), the J gene TRBJ2-7, with 8 positions matching TRBD2. This CDR3 spans 16 amino acids. Germline V gives CDR1 LGHDT, CDR2 YNNKEL (reference sequence). Trimming removed 0 bases from V and 2 bases from J; junction bases left unmatched: 6. The CDR3 sequence is CASSQEYSGATYEQYF. In nucleotides, the CDR3 is TGTGCCAGCAGCCAAGAGTATAGCGGGGCGACCTACGAGCAGTACTTC.

V usage is TRBV4-1 and J usage is TRBJ2-7; 9 nucleotides align to TRBD2. Germline V CDR1 and CDR2: MGHRA, YSYEKL. Losses at the gene ends were 0 bases for V and 0 bases for J; bases not matched to a gene: 3. This CDR3 contains 16 residues. The CDR3 DNA follows: TGCGCCAGCAGCCAAGACCGGACTAGCGACTCCTACGAGCAGTACTTC. This translates into CASSQDRTSDSYEQYF.

V and J are TRBV27 and TRBJ2-3, with D possibly being TRBD1 (6 bases). The ends were cut back, 5 bases at V and 2 bases at J, with 8 bases in the middle. CDR1 and CDR2 (germline): MNHEY, SMNVEV (reference sequence). This CDR3 contains 13 residues. This chain's CDR3 is CASSRDTTDTQYF. As DNA, the CDR3 is TGTGCCAGCAGTAGGGACACCACAGATACGCAGTATTTT.

The V call is TRBV27, the J call TRBJ1-5, with unresolved D. This CDR3 spans 13 amino acids. Trimming cost V 5 bases and J 4 bases, with 9 bases left between them. Germline V gives CDR1 MNHEY, CDR2 SMNVEV (reference sequence). As DNA, the CDR3 is TGTGCCAGCAGTCCTCTCCTTAATCAGCCCCAGCATTTT. The encoded protein is CASSPLLNQPQHF.

The V call is TRBV25-1, the J call TRBJ1-5; 8 bases are shared with TRBD1. The CDR3 contains 14 residues. The junction had 5 bases not matched to a gene; V was cut back by 6 bases and J by 4 bases. Germline V gene data show CDR1 as MGHDK and CDR2 as SYGVNS. This CDR3 is CASRQTGVNQPQHF. CDR3 DNA sequence: TGTGCCAGCAGGCAGACAGGGGTAAATCAGCCCCAGCATTTT.

This chain links TRBV4-2 with TRBJ2-3; 8 bases match TRBD2. The germline CDR1 and CDR2 sequences are LGHNA and YNFKEQ. The CDR3 spans 16 residues. V was pared by 4 bases and J by 3 bases, with 9 bases of the junction left unmatched. For the CDR3, the DNA is TGTGCCAGCAGCCCTGCTCCCGGGAGGGCAACAGATACGCAGTATTTT. Its protein is CASSPAPGRATDTQYF.

This chain uses TRBV10-3 with TRBJ1-4; TRBD1 matches 7 bases. The CDR3 loop spans 14 amino acids. CDR1 and CDR2 from the germline V gene are ENHRY and SYGVKD. Unmatched junction bases numbered 2, after V lost 5 bases and J lost 2 bases. CDR3 DNA: TGTGCCATCAGTCAGACAGGGACTAATGAAAAACTGTTTTTT. This codes for CAISQTGTNEKLFF.

The rearrangement links TRBV10-3 to TRBJ2-7; TRBD2 might be the D (6 bases). Germline V CDR1 and CDR2: ENHRY, SYGVKD. V was shortened by 2 bases and J by 2 bases, with 25 bases between the two germline ends. This CDR3 region has 19 residues. The CDR3 nucleotides read TGTGCCATCAGTGAGAGCTTTAGGGCCATATGGGACTTAACCTACGAGCAGTACTTC. Translated: CAISESFRAIWDLTYEQYF.

The chain employs TRBV30 and TRBJ1-1; D unresolved. CDR1 and CDR2 (germline): GTSNPN, SVGIG (reference sequence). Trimming stripped 0 bases from V and 1 base from J, with 9 bases between. The CDR3 is 14 residues long. CDR3 in amino acids: CAWSVRWANTEAFF. The CDR3 DNA is TGTGCCTGGAGTGTACGATGGGCGAACACTGAAGCTTTCTTT.

The chain couples TRBV5-4 to TRBJ1-2, with D perhaps matching TRBD1 (6 bases). The ends were cut back, 0 bases at V and 5 bases at J, with 14 bases in the middle. The CDR3 totals 15 residues. Germline V gene lookup returns CDR1 SGHNT and CDR2 YYREEE (reference sequence). CDR3 DNA sequence: TGTGCCAGCAGCTTGGTCGGACAGTCCCGATATGGCTACACCTTC. Translating it yields CASSLVGQSRYGYTF.